This TCR beta chain was sequenced in a study of blood T cell dynamics during melanoma immunotherapy. Study context: Patients with metastatic melanoma got pembrolizumab or nivolumab-ipilimumab as first-line care.

Time point specified: week 3, after first cycle of checkpoint inhibitor. Samples come from before therapy and from week 3 after the first blockade cycle. The CDR3 covers 15 residues. Per germline, CDR1 LNHDA and CDR2 SQIVND (reference sequence). Germline trimming cut 9 bases from V and 2 bases from J; bases unmatched to any gene: 10. Clones were sequenced by immunoSEQ multiplex PCR, and TCRdb holds only the in-frame ones, with some missing. The profile shows about 12,000 clones, over 75% of them singletons. The V gene is TRBV19, the J gene TRBJ1-1; 9 positions agree with TRBD1. This sequence originates from a human donor with melanoma. The sequencing used blood, collected from a patient treated with checkpoint blockade. This CDR3 reads CASISHRGPNTEAFF. The CDR3 region has the DNA TGTGCCAGCATCTCTCACAGGGGGCCCAACACTGAAGCTTTCTTT.